The TCR beta chain described here comes from a study of control samples from healthy donors and cancer patients. This clone occurred a few times. CDR1 and CDR2 (germline): WSHSY, SAAADI. CDR3 size: 13 residues. The V gene lost 4 bases and the J gene lost 4 bases, with 10 bases spanning the gap. The protocol was immunoSEQ multiplex PCR, while the TCRdb copy is restricted to in-frame clones and leaves out a portion. The sample yields over 90,000 clones, about 91% seen once. The genes are TRBV10-2 and TRBJ1-2; D may be TRBD1 (5 bases). Sequencing input: blood. This sequence was found in a woman younger than 35 in good health. This CDR3 reads CASSVGPRYGYTF. The CDR3 nucleotides read TGCGCCAGCAGTGTGGGACCACGCTATGGCTACACCTTC.